This T cell receptor beta chain was found in a study of PD-1 blockade in classical Hodgkin lymphoma. The table came from immunoSEQ multiplex PCR; TCRdb's copy has only in-frame clones and leaves some out. The sample lists 50,000 to 75,000 clones, approximately 89% occurring once. Following autologous stem cell transplantation, relapse occurred in every patient, and exposure to brentuximab vedotin varied. CDR3 size: 14 residues. CDR1 is GTSNPN and CDR2 is SVGIG in the germline V gene (reference sequence). Trimming stripped 3 bases from V and 1 base from J, with 12 bases between. General study findings and limits: Baseline TCR diversity was reportedly lower in newly diagnosed patients than in healthy donors. It was reported as lower still in relapsed/refractory patients.

Notes on this clone: Antigen specificity is unknown.

Here the sequenced sample was peripheral blood mononuclear cells (PBMCs), taken at baseline. V and J are TRBV30 and TRBJ1-1; tentatively, D is TRBD1 (5 bases). The source is a human donor with classical Hodgkin lymphoma. CDR3 amino acids: CAWRLIQANTEAFF. In DNA form, the CDR3 reads TGTGCCTGGAGACTTATACAGGCGAACACTGAAGCTTTCTTT.